The TCR beta chain under discussion was sequenced for a study of blood T cells in healthy people across ages. This CDR3 comprises 17 residues. This clonotype was counted many times. The antigen is not known. Next came a second PCR, run for about 6 to 12 cycles, which used a sample-barcoded 5' primer along with a J-beta primer mix. TCRdb independently ran MiXCR on the 5' RACE reads; one entry per CDR3 protein. This table has hundreds of thousands of distinct CDR3 sequences, around 36% appearing once. Each sample used at least 6.5 million PBMCs. Overall study findings and caveats: Across the age range, TCR beta diversity per million T cells fell in a roughly linear way.

This chain joins TRBV21-1 and TRBJ1-2. TRBV21-1 counts as a pseudogene. Sequencing input: blood. The TCR comes from a man aged 18 to 30 in good health. CDR3: CASSRWRGAGPNYGYTF. CDR3 nucleotide sequence: TGTGCCAGCAGTCGATGGAGAGGGGCAGGGCCAAACTATGGCTACACCTTC.